This T cell receptor beta chain stems from a study of blood T cell repertoires in COVID-19 (TCRdb year 2020). Background for the entire study: Samples covering the acute and convalescent phases of COVID-19 were provided by collaborators in the United States, Italy and Spain. The samples were drawn from the first 160 participants of the ongoing ImmuneRACE study and from 1,200 or so subjects provided by 6 global collaborators. The material from the prospective study consisted of cDNA or gDNA derived from T cells, B-cell-depleted T cells, or PBMCs. The dataset comprised deeply sampled blood TCRbeta repertoires from subjects exposed to, actively infected with, or recovered from COVID-19. A de-identified subject ID, COVID-19 status, age in years and sex were almost always included in the sample metadata. Where available, HLA class I and class II types were taken from metadata supplied by the sample provider and were not determined by assay-based typing. A freely available public database, intended as a resource for researchers studying the immune response to SARS-CoV-2, is where the repertoires were released. Summary of the overall study and its limitations: Clinical and demographic metadata were provided uncurated, with the amount varying by source and participant.

The collaborating institutions used their own protocols to collect whole blood in K2EDTA tubes. For TCRbeta analysis, collaborators shipped samples in one of three forms: frozen whole blood, isolated PBMCs, or DNA extracted from either of those sample types. Details on this clone: No antigen is known for it. Qualities for individual bases were not recorded, and no much larger clone is one base off.

From cysteine to phenylalanine, the CDR3 is 14 amino acids long. Here the CDR3 DNA is all that survives: 42 bases in frame from base 1. CDR1 SNHLY and CDR2 FYNNEI are derived from the germline V gene. Clipping removes 3 bases from V and 6 bases from J, with 5 as the unmatched junction base count. The immunoSEQ Assay, a bias-controlled multiplex PCR, was used to amplify TCRbeta CDR3 regions from genomic DNA. Turning to the authors' computational methods: Nucleated cell counts per sample were estimated from amplification of reference gene primers within the assay. Sequence reads were collapsed and filtered to measure the absolute abundance of every unique TCRbeta CDR3 rearrangement. For each sample, productive Simpson clonality was calculated as the square root of Simpson's diversity index over productive rearrangements. TCRdb mirrors the immuneACCESS table, restricted to in-frame sequences. Some clones are absent from its copies; in checked studies, under half trace to an unresolved V gene, and the reason for the others is unknown. From that table come the V and J calls and clone size; the DNA was used to work out D and trimming. This sample comprises about 210,000 clones, about nine tenths of them detected only once. Of the sample, 0.72% falls within the top ten clones.

The sample consisted of peripheral blood. The clonotype was recovered from a man in his forties or fifties with acute or convalescent COVID-19. Recombination connected TRBV2 to TRBJ1-5; 7 central bases correspond to TRBD1. The CDR3 protein: CASSETQGPQPQHF. The DNA reads TGTGCCAGCAGTGAGACACAGGGGCCTCAGCCCCAGCATTTT.